These 21 T cell receptor beta chains share one sample of origin, sequenced in a study of T cells in Graves' hyperthyroidism and ophthalmopathy. The TCR beta CDR3 regions underwent amplification using RNA transcripts as the source. With the HTBI primer set, the TCR CDR3 went through a first round of RT-PCR. In TCRdb, the multiplex PCR reads were re-called with MiXCR into one record per CDR3 protein. Here the sample spans some 500,000 distinct CDR3 sequences, roughly 24% being singletons. Input material: blood. These receptors came from a young woman with Graves' ophthalmopathy.

This clonotype occurred many times. The chain recombines TRBV28 with TRBJ1-1; the match to TRBD1 covers 8 bases. Trimming removed 8 bases from V and 3 bases from J; junction bases left unmatched: 11. CDR1 is MDHEN and CDR2 is SYDVKM in the germline V gene. This CDR3 has 15 residues. CDR3 DNA sequence: TGTGCCAGCGAGGGGACAGGAAAGGACTACACTGAAGCTTTCTTT. As protein: CASEGTGKDYTEAFF.

The chain couples TRBV7-8 to TRBJ1-1; 9 nucleotides align to TRBD1. The CDR3 runs to 14 residues. CDR1 SGHVS and CDR2 FQNEAQ come from the germline V gene. J was trimmed by 5 bases and V by 5 bases; bases with no gene match: 6. The CDR3 region is CASSLTGGETEAFF. CDR3 bases: TGTGCCAGCAGCCTAACAGGGGGCGAGACTGAAGCTTTCTTT.

This clonotype was recorded at least ten times. J is TRBJ2-5 and V is TRBV4-3; D gene ambiguous. CDR3 size: 15 residues. V was trimmed by 0 bases and J by 5 bases, leaving 13 bases between them. Germline V CDR1 and CDR2: LGHNA, YSLEER. The CDR3 reads CASSQENGSGETQYF. As DNA, the CDR3 is TGCGCCAGCAGCCAAGAAAATGGGTCTGGGGAGACCCAGTACTTC.

Comment on this clonotype: A much larger clone lies a single base off, so this may be a read error. The rearrangement joins TRBV5-1 to TRBJ2-7, with TRBD1 identical over 9 bases. The CDR3 spans 14 residues. Germline CDR1 reads SGHRS; CDR2 reads YFSETQ. CDR3 sequence reads: CASSREQGAYEPYF. The CDR3 nucleotides are TGCGCCAGCAGCAGGGAACAGGGGGCTTACGAGCCGTACTTC. The full variable domain, rest sourced from reference TRBV5-1 and TRBJ2-7, is KAGVTQTPRYLIKTRGQQVTLSCSPISGHRSVSWYQQTPGQGLQFLFEYFSETQRNKGNFPGRFSGRQFSNSRSEMNVSTLELGDSALYLCASSREQGAYEPYFGPGTRLTVT.

The chain joins TRBV28 to TRBJ1-1; TRBD1 agrees at 10 bases. This CDR3 spans 16 amino acids. Trimming at V came to 5 bases and at J to 0 bases, leaving 6 bases not matched to a gene. Germline CDR1 MDHEN, CDR2 SYDVKM. CDR3 coding DNA: TGTGCCAGCAGTACCGGACAGGGGGGCATGAACACTGAAGCTTTCTTT. The encoded protein is CASSTGQGGMNTEAFF.

This clonotype was seen more than once but under ten times. V is TRBV27 and J is TRBJ2-7; 9 bases fit TRBD1. The CDR3 has 15 amino acids. J lost 3 bases, V lost 5 bases, and 8 bases had no gene match. In germline, CDR1 is MNHEY, CDR2 SMNVEV (reference sequence). The CDR3: CASSPRDRVGYEQYF. Here the CDR3 DNA reads TGTGCCAGCAGTCCACGGGACAGGGTCGGCTACGAGCAGTACTTC.

The chain joins TRBV28 to TRBJ2-3, with TRBD2 identical over 8 bases. The ends lost 6 bases at V and 3 bases at J; junction bases unmatched: 8. CDR1 and CDR2 from the germline V gene are MDHEN and SYDVKM. The CDR3 covers 15 residues. The CDR3 here is CASSPSGGKTDTQYF. DNA for the CDR3: TGTGCCAGCAGCCCTTCGGGAGGGAAAACAGATACGCAGTATTTT.

This sequence joins TRBV6-1 and TRBJ2-7; TRBD1 matches 10 bases. The V gene end was trimmed by 6 bases and the J gene end by 3 bases; junction bases not matched to a gene: 8. This CDR3 has 15 residues. Germline CDR1 and CDR2: MNHNS and SASEGT. CDR3 nucleotide sequence: TGTGCCAGCAGCTCCGGGACAGGGGCGAACTACGAGCAGTACTTC. It encodes CASSSGTGANYEQYF.

This chain joins TRBV6-5 and TRBJ1-5, with a tentative D call TRBD1 (5 bases). Trimming took off 2 bases at V and 1 base at J, with 15 bases between the two ends. This CDR3 contains 17 residues. Per the germline V gene, CDR1 is MNHEY and CDR2 is SVGAGI. The CDR3 region has the DNA TGTGCCAGCAGTTACATGGCAGCAGGGAGAAGCAATCAGCCCCAGCATTTT. Amino acid sequence: CASSYMAAGRSNQPQHF.

This clonotype has at least ten counts. The rearrangement uses TRBV28 and TRBJ1-1; the D gene is possibly TRBD1 (5 bases). Germline CDR1 reads MDHEN; CDR2 reads SYDVKM. Trimming took 1 base from V and 5 from J, leaving 14 bases between them. This CDR3 contains 15 residues. The CDR3 region has the DNA TGTGCCAGCAGTTTATCCGGGGGGGTAGGGACTGAAGCTTTCTTT. This codes for CASSLSGGVGTEAFF.

This clonotype was seen repeatedly, ten times or more. This chain connects TRBV11-2 to TRBJ2-7; D ambiguous. The CDR3 consists of 13 residues. Trimming pared 2 bases from V and 2 bases from J, leaving 7 bases between. Germline CDR1 reads SGHAT; CDR2 reads FQNNGV. CDR3 protein: CASSLKGPYEQYF. The CDR3, as DNA: TGTGCCAGCAGCTTAAAGGGCCCCTACGAGCAGTACTTC.

J is TRBJ2-2 and V is TRBV20-1, with TRBD2 matching 14 bases. The germline gives CDR1 DFQATT, CDR2 SNEGSKA (reference sequence). The V and J ends lost 3 bases and 5 bases, in that order; junction bases with no gene match: 5. The CDR3 is 16 residues long. CDR3: CSARGTSGRGTGELFF. For the CDR3, the DNA is TGCAGTGCTAGGGGGACTAGCGGGAGAGGTACCGGGGAGCTGTTTTTT.

This clonotype has a count of ten or more. V is TRBV7-9 and J is TRBJ2-5; D not resolved. With 5 bases removed from V and 3 bases from J, the gap between germline ends came to 10 bases. CDR3 length: 13 amino acids. Germline values: CDR1 SEHNR, CDR2 FQNEAQ (reference sequence). CDR3 nucleotides: TGTGCCAGCAGCCGCCGGGCTGAAGAGACCCAGTACTTC. Translated: CASSRRAEETQYF.

This clonotype was recorded at least ten times. This chain joins TRBV2 and TRBJ2-2; no definite D call. There are 12 residues in the CDR3. Trimming shortened V by 7 bases and J by 1 base, and 4 bases separated the two germline ends. The germline gives CDR1 SNHLY, CDR2 FYNNEI. CDR3 residues: CASNRNTGELFF. Here the CDR3 DNA reads TGTGCCAGCAACAGGAACACCGGGGAGCTGTTTTTT.

The J gene is TRBJ2-7, the V gene TRBV9, with D perhaps matching TRBD2 (6 bases). This CDR3 comprises 14 residues. V was shortened by 4 bases and J by 6 bases, with 17 bases between the two germline ends. CDR1 and CDR2 (germline): SGDLS, YYNGEE. The CDR3 reads CASSPRGRRSEQYF. CDR3 nucleotides: TGTGCCAGCAGCCCCCGGGGGAGGCGAAGCGAGCAGTACTTC.

This clonotype turned up a few times. The CDR3 spells CASSPRLAGGLYEQYF. The CDR3 DNA sequence: TGTGCCAGCAGCCCTCGACTAGCGGGAGGACTCTACGAGCAGTACTTC. V gene TRBV11-2 combines with J gene TRBJ2-7, with 13 nucleotides matching TRBD2. J lost 3 bases, V lost 5 bases, and 7 bases had no gene match. Looked up from germline, CDR1 is SGHAT and CDR2 is FQNNGV. The CDR3 totals 16 residues.

The chain has TRBV5-1 and TRBJ1-1; TRBD1 matches at 7 bases. With V trimmed by 0 bases and J by 1 base, 9 bases remained unmatched. CDR1 and CDR2 (germline): SGHRS, YFSETQ. This CDR3 is built from 17 residues. The CDR3 reads CASSLAGRGRRNTEAFF. In nucleotides, the CDR3 is TGCGCCAGCAGCTTGGCGGGCAGGGGGAGGAGGAACACTGAAGCTTTCTTT. The complete variable domain, with remaining parts taken from reference TRBV5-1 and TRBJ1-1, reads KAGVTQTPRYLIKTRGQQVTLSCSPISGHRSVSWYQQTPGQGLQFLFEYFSETQRNKGNFPGRFSGRQFSNSRSEMNVSTLELGDSALYLCASSLAGRGRRNTEAFFGQGTRLTVV.

This clonotype was seen ten or more times. V usage is TRBV7-2 and J usage is TRBJ2-2, with 7 nucleotides matching TRBD1. CDR1 is SGHTA, CDR2 FQGNSA, per germline. V shed 5 bases and J 3 bases; nucleotides not matched to a gene: 6. The CDR3 contains 15 residues. CDR3 sequence reads: CASSTRQGYTGELFF. The DNA for the CDR3 is TGTGCCAGCAGCACCCGACAGGGTTACACCGGGGAGCTGTTTTTT.

This clonotype has only a few counts. This chain uses TRBV29-1 with TRBJ2-7, with D perhaps TRBD2 (5 bases). Trimming left V 1 base short and J 3 bases short, with 16 bases between. The CDR3 is made up of 15 amino acids. Germline CDR1 reads SQVTM; CDR2 reads ANQGSEA. The CDR3 DNA sequence: TGCAGCGTTGAAGCCTGGGGTGCGGGCCGCTACGAGCAGTACTTC. Translated, it gives CSVEAWGAGRYEQYF.

The chain carries TRBV6-2 or TRBV6-3 and TRBJ1-2; D possibly corresponds to TRBD1 (5 bases). Germline V gives CDR1 MNHEY, CDR2 SVGEGT. The CDR3 contains 13 residues. Trimming stripped 11 bases from V and 6 bases from J, with 19 bases between. The CDR3 loop is CAWSLPGQDGYTF. The CDR3 DNA is TGTGCCTGGAGTTTACCCGGACAAGATGGCTACACCTTC.

V and J are TRBV24-1 and TRBJ2-5, with 7 bases aligning to TRBD1. The CDR3 loop spans 16 amino acids. The junction had 6 bases not matched to a gene; V was cut back by 0 bases and J by 3 bases. The germline gives CDR1 KGHDR, CDR2 SFDVKD. CDR3 residues: CATSDLRQGGKETQYF. CDR3 bases: TGTGCCACCAGTGATTTGCGGCAAGGGGGCAAAGAGACCCAGTACTTC.